These T cell receptor beta chains were read from a single sample in a study of vaccination and CD4 T cells after COVID-19. The antigens these receptors bind are not known. From the PCR reads, TCRdb called clonotypes with MiXCR, one entry per CDR3 protein. The repertoire holds approximately 12,000 distinct CDR3 sequences, 55% to 65% seen once, with under 9.5% in the top ten. Sequencing was carried out using CD4+ T cells from blood, cultured in vitro. The source of these receptors is a human donor who had recovered from COVID-19. Each CDR3 is given without its conserved first and last residue.

v_call: TRBV10-3; j_call: TRBJ2-3; cdr3_aa: AISTTGGTDTQY
v_call: TRBV30; j_call: TRBJ1-2; cdr3_aa: ACRTAGGYT
v_call: TRBV29-1; j_call: TRBJ1-2; cdr3_aa: SVVDGYT
v_call: TRBV10-3; j_call: TRBJ2-5; cdr3_aa: AISEGSTGRTQY
v_call: TRBV20-1; j_call: TRBJ1-5; cdr3_aa: SAEDRGFGQPQH
v_call: TRBV23-1; j_call: TRBJ1-6; cdr3_aa: ASRTPSGGCVRSPLH
v_call: TRBV20-1; j_call: TRBJ2-2; cdr3_aa: SARSTSGSMRGGNTGELF
v_call: TRBV6-1; j_call: TRBJ1-4; cdr3_aa: ASSSGTGREKLF
v_call: TRBV20-1; j_call: TRBJ1-1; cdr3_aa: SASRQWDTEAF
v_call: TRBV7-9; j_call: TRBJ2-5; cdr3_aa: ASSRDRLSETQY
v_call: TRBV20-1; j_call: TRBJ2-1; cdr3_aa: SASFASGRSEQF
v_call: TRBV15; j_call: TRBJ2-7; cdr3_aa: ATSRATTGGEQY
v_call: TRBV2; j_call: TRBJ1-5; cdr3_aa: ASSEAWDQPQH
v_call: TRBV28; j_call: TRBJ1-3; cdr3_aa: ASNRPQSSGNTIY
v_call: TRBV5-6; j_call: TRBJ1-2; cdr3_aa: ASSSRTGPRYGYT
v_call: TRBV24-1; j_call: TRBJ2-3; cdr3_aa: ATSVGESTDTQY
v_call: TRBV7-9; j_call: TRBJ2-5; cdr3_aa: ASSPGHGGETQY
v_call: TRBV6-5; j_call: TRBJ2-7; cdr3_aa: ASSYSSGLAGGSYEQY
v_call: TRBV15; j_call: TRBJ1-2; cdr3_aa: ATSRGGSYGYT
v_call: TRBV3-1; j_call: TRBJ1-6; cdr3_aa: ASSQDGSSPLH
v_call: TRBV18; j_call: TRBJ1-2; cdr3_aa: ASSPGQGLVYGYT
v_call: TRBV7-9; j_call: TRBJ1-1; cdr3_aa: ASSFFMGTEAF
v_call: TRBV11-1; j_call: TRBJ2-2; cdr3_aa: ASSSGRGRNANTGELF
v_call: TRBV15; j_call: TRBJ2-2; cdr3_aa: ATSILVAGGNTGELF
v_call: TRBV6-5; j_call: TRBJ1-2; cdr3_aa: ASGYLIEGAYGYT
v_call: TRBV12-3/TRBV12-4; j_call: TRBJ1-1; cdr3_aa: ASSFRGVPNTEAF
v_call: TRBV7-9; j_call: TRBJ1-3; cdr3_aa: ASSLAGNTIY
v_call: TRBV6-1; j_call: TRBJ1-5; cdr3_aa: ASRPGTGGNNQPQH
v_call: TRBV20-1; j_call: TRBJ2-1; cdr3_aa: SATSGTSGYNEQF
v_call: TRBV27; j_call: TRBJ2-7; cdr3_aa: ASSSRTGALYEQY
v_call: TRBV12-3/TRBV12-4; j_call: TRBJ2-2; cdr3_aa: ASSLLLAGGPAGELF
v_call: TRBV6-2/TRBV6-3; j_call: TRBJ2-1; cdr3_aa: ASSYGGRDYNEQF
v_call: TRBV20-1; j_call: TRBJ1-2; cdr3_aa: SARALTGTGNYGYT
v_call: TRBV20-1; j_call: TRBJ2-7; cdr3_aa: SARDEDPRGAYEQY
v_call: TRBV18; j_call: TRBJ1-5; cdr3_aa: ASSSTGGNQPQH
v_call: TRBV20-1; j_call: TRBJ2-5; cdr3_aa: SASTGDFQETQY
v_call: TRBV25-1; j_call: TRBJ1-6; cdr3_aa: ASSESGLSSYNSPLH
v_call: TRBV7-8; j_call: TRBJ2-2; cdr3_aa: ASSLRQGTGELF
v_call: TRBV6-2/TRBV6-3; j_call: TRBJ2-3; cdr3_aa: ASRGTGIGDTQY
v_call: TRBV12-3/TRBV12-4; j_call: TRBJ1-2; cdr3_aa: ASSLGRHGYT
v_call: TRBV28; j_call: TRBJ1-2; cdr3_aa: ASSSVYGYT
v_call: TRBV20-1; j_call: TRBJ1-4; cdr3_aa: SAPATTNEKLF
v_call: TRBV24-1; j_call: TRBJ1-2; cdr3_aa: ATSDSLDREYGYA
v_call: TRBV20-1; j_call: TRBJ2-1; cdr3_aa: SAKIGALAGGGNEQF
v_call: TRBV7-9; j_call: TRBJ1-6; cdr3_aa: ASSPLSGNNSPLH
v_call: TRBV5-4; j_call: TRBJ2-5; cdr3_aa: ASSWRSRGHETQY
v_call: TRBV20-1; j_call: TRBJ2-2; cdr3_aa: SARPQSRGNTGELF
v_call: TRBV20-1; j_call: TRBJ2-7; cdr3_aa: SARDSGRTYEQY
v_call: TRBV7-2; j_call: TRBJ2-1; cdr3_aa: ASSLFSTSGSTEQF
v_call: TRBV7-9; j_call: TRBJ2-1; cdr3_aa: ASSPPGAGDHNEQF
v_call: TRBV5-1; j_call: TRBJ2-7; cdr3_aa: ASSLYDSVTYEQY
v_call: TRBV6-5; j_call: TRBJ2-4; cdr3_aa: ASSYLGFGKNIQY
v_call: TRBV20-1; j_call: TRBJ2-1; cdr3_aa: SMTSGTTYNEQF
v_call: TRBV11-2; j_call: TRBJ2-1; cdr3_aa: ASSLAGGYNEQF
v_call: TRBV15; j_call: TRBJ1-6; cdr3_aa: ATSRAGALPH
v_call: TRBV7-9; j_call: TRBJ2-3; cdr3_aa: ATTSGDTQY
v_call: TRBV15; j_call: TRBJ1-6; cdr3_aa: ATSGTQAGYHSPLH
v_call: TRBV5-1; j_call: TRBJ1-2; cdr3_aa: ASDKGSGNGGYT
v_call: TRBV10-3; j_call: TRBJ2-5; cdr3_aa: AISESGLAEETQY